The clone carrying this T cell receptor beta chain was counted between two and nine times. As yet, its antigen is unknown. The data derive from a study of human T cells and chemical hapten exposure. For the study at large: On the upper back, patch tests were applied with 0.01% DPC and read at 6 days.

Study results and caveats: There was a positive correlation between PT1 expanded TCR counts and patch test score.

Time point given: patch test 1, 2 weeks after DPC sensitization. Treatment given: therapeutic diphenylcyclopropenone sensitization with weekly scalp DPC. The starting material, unfractionated whole blood, was used for total RNA extraction. Each cDNA molecule in the library carried unique molecular identifiers. TCRdb re-called the RACE reads with MiXCR, one entry per CDR3 protein. There are tens of thousands of distinct CDR3 sequences in the sample; 9.5% to 11% occur only once, and approximately 1.8% lies in the top ten. The trim removed 0 bases at V and 5 bases at J, leaving 3 bases unmatched. CDR1 is KGHSH and CDR2 is LQKENI in the germline V gene. The length of the CDR3 is 14 residues.

The TCR sequence derives from a woman aged 40 to 50 with alopecia areata. Some clones in this sample may be carry-over from other donors' samples. Sequenced here: whole blood, sampled in connection with sensitization to the hapten diphenylcyclopropenone (DPC). This sequence joins TRBV18 and TRBJ1-2; 7 bases map to TRBD1. This chain's CDR3 is CASSPPGQEYGYTF. In DNA form, the CDR3 reads TGTGCCAGCTCACCACCCGGACAGGAATATGGCTACACCTTC.